Below, 19 T cell receptor beta chains from the same sample are listed, as sequenced in a study of identical twins. TCRdb re-analysed the 5' RACE reads in MiXCR, keeping a single row per CDR3 protein. The sample contains hundreds of thousands of distinct CDR3 sequences, 24% of which appear only once. This same sample was also taken into another study, of T cells expressing NK-cell markers.

The sequenced sample was CD4+ T cells sorted from blood. All receptors derive from a woman in her late teens or twenties in good health.

This clonotype occurred a few times. This chain uses TRBV7-9 with TRBJ2-3, with a weak D call TRBD2 (6 bases). The CDR3 contains 16 residues. Trimming took off 1 base at V and 0 bases at J, with 11 bases between the two ends. The germline gives CDR1 SEHNR, CDR2 FQNEAQ (reference sequence). In DNA, the CDR3 is TGTGCCAGCAGCTTAGGTTCGGGGGACAGCACAGATACGCAGTATTTT. Translation: CASSLGSGDSTDTQYF. The full variable domain, rest sourced from reference TRBV7-9 and TRBJ2-3, is DTGVSQNPRHKITKRGQNVTFRCDPISEHNRLYWYRQTLGQGPEFLTYFQNEAQLEKSRLLSDRFSAERPKGSFSTLEIQRTEQGDSAMYLCASSLGSGDSTDTQYFGPGTRLTVL.

The chain combines TRBV27 with TRBJ2-1; D might be TRBD1 (6 bases). V was clipped by 8 bases and J by 12 bases, with 11 bases between them. The CDR3 is 10 amino acids. Germline assignment: CDR1 MNHEY and CDR2 SMNVEV (reference sequence). The DNA of the CDR3 is TGTGCCAGCGGATACAGGGTGCAGTTCTTC. This sequence encodes CASGYRVQFF.

The CDR3 DNA follows: TGCAGTGCTAGAGACGGGAGCGGGGCGGACTACGAGCAGTACTTC. Amino acid sequence: CSARDGSGADYEQYF. The J gene is TRBJ2-7, the V gene TRBV20-1; 7 positions agree with TRBD2. Germline CDR1 reads DFQATT; CDR2 reads SNEGSKA (reference sequence). V lost 0 bases, J lost 3 bases, and 8 bases stayed unmatched. The CDR3 loop spans 15 amino acids.

This chain links TRBV6-5 with TRBJ2-1; 10 bases line up with TRBD1. V lost 0 bases to trimming and J lost 6 bases; unmatched junction nucleotides: 2. CDR1 is MNHEY, CDR2 SVGAGI, per germline. CDR3 length: 15 amino acids. The chain's CDR3 is CASSYSGTGANEQFF. The CDR3 DNA reads TGTGCCAGCAGTTACTCCGGGACAGGGGCCAATGAGCAGTTCTTC.

V is TRBV5-1 and J is TRBJ2-2, with 11 bases aligning to TRBD2. This CDR3 has 15 residues. Trimming removed 6 bases from V and 2 bases from J; junction bases left unmatched: 3. CDR1 SGHRS and CDR2 YFSETQ come from the germline V gene. CDR3 nucleotides: TGCGCCAGCAAACTAGCGGGGGAAAACACCGGGGAGCTGTTTTTT. It codes for CASKLAGENTGELFF.

This chain links TRBV20-1 with TRBJ1-1, with TRBD1 matching 7 bases. V dropped 4 bases and J dropped 4; count of bases not matched to a gene: 15. CDR3 length: 16 amino acids. Germline-derived CDR1 and CDR2 are DFQATT and SNEGSKA (reference sequence). The CDR3 is CSATSTLTGDSTEAFF. As DNA, the CDR3 is TGCAGTGCTACCTCCACCTTAACAGGGGATAGCACTGAAGCTTTCTTT.

The rearrangement links TRBV4-3 to TRBJ1-1; D not resolved. Germline V gene sequence: CDR1 LGHNA, CDR2 YSLEER. The CDR3 has 14 residues. V lost 3 bases and J lost 6, with 14 bases in between. The CDR3 here is CASSHSYGGSEAFF. CDR3 DNA: TGCGCCAGCAGCCACTCCTATGGTGGGTCTGAAGCTTTCTTT.

The table lists this clonotype with a few counts. The chain combines TRBV29-1 with TRBJ1-5, with 7 bases lining up with TRBD1. V shed 6 bases and J 6 bases; nucleotides not matched to a gene: 5. The germline CDR1 and CDR2 sequences are SQVTM and ANQGSEA. CDR3 length equals 12 residues. The CDR3 DNA sequence: TGCAGCGTCGCGCAGGGGGGTCAGCCCCAGCATTTT. Translation gives CSVAQGGQPQHF.

This chain connects TRBV24-1 to TRBJ2-1; D unclear. The CDR3 length is 15 residues. V lost 3 bases to trimming and J lost 7 bases, with 15 bases between them. Germline V gene sequence: CDR1 KGHDR, CDR2 SFDVKD. CDR3 nucleotides: TGTGCCACCAGTGATCCTACGACACCGACTAATGAGCAGTTCTTC. Translating it yields CATSDPTTPTNEQFF.

The V call is TRBV11-2, the J call TRBJ1-2; perhaps TRBD1 as D (5 bases). With 3 bases removed from V and 1 base from J, the gap between germline ends came to 9 bases. The CDR3 spans 14 residues. Looked up from germline, CDR1 is SGHAT and CDR2 is FQNNGV. The CDR3, as DNA: TGTGCCAGCAGCTTCGACAGATATAACTATGGCTACACCTTC. This gives the protein CASSFDRYNYGYTF. The whole variable domain, filled in from reference TRBV11-2 and TRBJ1-2, reads EAGVAQSPRYKIIEKRQSVAFWCNPISGHATLYWYQQILGQGPKLLIQFQNNGVVDDSQLPKDRFSAERLKGVDSTLKIQPAKLEDSAVYLCASSFDRYNYGYTFGSGTRLTVV.

This chain links TRBV5-1 with TRBJ2-5; the match to TRBD2 covers 7 bases. The V and J ends lost 4 bases and 5 bases, in that order; junction bases with no gene match: 8. Germline CDR1 reads SGHRS; CDR2 reads YFSETQ. This CDR3 contains 14 residues. DNA of the CDR3: TGCGCCAGCAGCATCCGGGACTACGAGGAGACCCAGTACTTC. Protein product: CASSIRDYEETQYF.

The V call is TRBV6-1, the J call TRBJ1-6; the D is unclear. V lost 6 bases and J lost 7, with 16 bases in between. CDR3 length: 15 amino acids. Germline V gene sequence: CDR1 MNHNS, CDR2 SASEGT. The CDR3 sequence is CASSLNWVSNSPLHF. CDR3 coding DNA: TGTGCCAGCAGCCTCAATTGGGTCTCAAATTCACCCCTCCACTTT.

The chain links TRBV20-1 to TRBJ2-5; D is uncertain. The V end lost 2 bases, the J end lost 5 bases, and 12 bases lay between the germline ends. CDR3 length equals 13 residues. Germline V gives CDR1 DFQATT, CDR2 SNEGSKA (reference sequence). The CDR3: CSARLRLLETQYF. CDR3 DNA: TGCAGTGCTAGACTGAGGCTGTTGGAGACCCAGTACTTC.

The chain recombines TRBV9 with TRBJ2-3, with D unclear. Between the trimmed V and J ends, which lost 0 bases and 0 bases, there was a span of 11 bases. CDR3 length: 16 amino acids. Germline-derived CDR1 and CDR2 are SGDLS and YYNGEE. The CDR3 protein is CASSVAAASSTDTQYF. DNA of the CDR3: TGTGCCAGCAGCGTAGCTGCCGCCTCTAGCACAGATACGCAGTATTTT. The full variable domain, its missing parts supplied by reference TRBV9 and TRBJ2-3, is DSGVTQTPKHLITATGQRVTLRCSPRSGDLSVYWYQQSLDQGLQFLIQYYNGEERAKGNILERFSAQQFPDLHSELNLSSLELGDSALYFCASSVAAASSTDTQYFGPGTRLTVL.

The gene calls are TRBV27 and TRBJ2-2, with no clear D. V gave up 0 bases and J gave up 8 bases, with 10 bases separating them. The CDR3 sequence is 14 residues long. Per the germline V gene, CDR1 is MNHEY and CDR2 is SMNVEV (reference sequence). DNA of the CDR3: TGTGCCAGCAGTTTATCCCTGAGGTCAGGGGAGCTGTTTTTT. It codes for CASSLSLRSGELFF.

This clonotype was seen more than once but under ten times. The CDR3 here is CASSQGGAYTEAFF. As DNA, the CDR3 is TGTGCCAGCAGCCAGGGGGGGGCTTACACTGAAGCTTTCTTT. The chain links TRBV7-2 to TRBJ1-1, with 7 positions matching TRBD1. Germline-derived CDR1 and CDR2 are SGHTA and FQGNSA. The CDR3 runs to 14 residues. After removal of 5 bases from V and 3 bases from J, the junction contained 6 bases not matched to a gene.

This clonotype was counted between two and nine times. The chain is built from TRBV5-1 and TRBJ1-1, with a possible D match to TRBD1 (5 bases). V lost 0 bases, J lost 3 bases, and 15 bases lay in between. In germline, CDR1 is SGHRS, CDR2 YFSETQ. The CDR3 is 16 amino acids. CDR3 DNA: TGCGCCAGCAGCTTGGCCGGCGGGGGGTTCTACACTGAAGCTTTCTTT. Its protein is CASSLAGGGFYTEAFF.

This clonotype was seen only once. The genes are TRBV6-5 and TRBJ1-2; D is unclear. In germline, CDR1 is MNHEY, CDR2 SVGAGI. The CDR3 length is 11 residues. The V and J ends lost 4 bases and 7 bases respectively, with 7 bases between them. The CDR3 DNA follows: TGTGCCAGCAGTTCCGCCGGTGGCTACACCTTC. Its translation is CASSSAGGYTF.

This clonotype was counted many times. The rearrangement uses TRBV7-9 and TRBJ1-2; 11 bases match TRBD1. Trimming removed 11 bases from V and 8 bases from J; junction bases left unmatched: 10. The CDR3 extends over 13 amino acids. In germline, CDR1 is SEHNR, CDR2 FQNEAQ (reference sequence). CDR3 nucleotide sequence: TGTGCCGGACGAGGACAGGGGGCGGGCGGCTACACCTTC. Translated, it gives CAGRGQGAGGYTF.